This is a list of T cell receptor beta chains from one sample in a study of cytomegalovirus exposure and HLA in healthy donors. Repertoires were generated with immunoSEQ multiplex PCR, while TCRdb's copy carries only in-frame clones and drops some. In the table there are 150,000 to 200,000 clones, just under 80% of which are singletons. The sample was PBMCs. These receptors all stem from a woman aged 25 to 39 in good health and CMV-seropositive. The CDR3 runs from the conserved cysteine through the conserved F or W. The D gene is left open where the match is weak. Expanded clones get a size class; other rows say once, few or many, or leave the size out.

d_call	v_call	clone_size	j_call	cdr3_nt	cdr3_aa
TRBD1	TRBV9	-	TRBJ1-2	TGTGCCAGCAGCGTAGGGGGACAGGGGTACGGCTATGGCTACACCTTC	CASSVGGQGYGYGYTF
-	TRBV19	-	TRBJ2-5	TGTGCCAGTAGTATAGTTTGGGCCGAGACCCAGTACTTC	CASSIVWAETQYF
-	TRBV28	-	TRBJ2-1	TGTGCCAGCAGTTTCAATCTCCTCAGCTCCTACAATGAGCAGTTCTTC	CASSFNLLSSYNEQFF
TRBD1	TRBV19	-	TRBJ1-5	TGTGCCAGTCGCCCGGGACAGGGTAGCAATCAGCCCCAGCATTTT	CASRPGQGSNQPQHF
TRBD1	TRBV15	-	TRBJ1-4	TGTGCCACCAGCAGTGACAGGGAAAATGAAAAACTGTTTTTT	CATSSDRENEKLFF
TRBD1	TRBV29-1	-	TRBJ2-3	TGCAGCGCGGGACAGGTAATCACAGATACGCAGTATTTT	CSAGQVITDTQYF
-	TRBV13	-	TRBJ1-6	TGTGCCAGCAGCTCTGGACAGCCGAATTCACCCCTCCACTTT	CASSSGQPNSPLHF
-	TRBV28	-	TRBJ1-5	TGTGCCAGCAGTCTATCCGAGGTTGGTCAGCCCCAGCATTTT	CASSLSEVGQPQHF
TRBD2	TRBV2	-	TRBJ2-3	TGTGCCAGCAGTGAAGAGGGCGCTAGCGGGGGGGCAGCAGATACGCAGTATTTT	CASSEEGASGGAADTQYF
TRBD1	TRBV11-2	-	TRBJ2-5	TGTGCCAGCAGCTTAGGAGGGGGCCCCCAAGAGACCCAGTACTTC	CASSLGGGPQETQYF
TRBD1	TRBV7-6	-	TRBJ2-7	TGTGCCAGCAGCCCAGGGGGAGCACTCACAAGAAACTACGAGCAGTACTTC	CASSPGGALTRNYEQYF
TRBD1	TRBV28	-	TRBJ1-2	TGTGCCAGCAGTTTAAGGGACAGAGTCTACACCTTC	CASSLRDRVYTF
TRBD2	TRBV6-5	-	TRBJ2-1	TGTGCCAGCAGAAACACGGGGGGGCCGACCAATGAGCAGTTCTTC	CASRNTGGPTNEQFF
-	TRBV25-1	-	TRBJ2-1	TGTGCCAGCACCCCCCAGGTGGGCGACAATGAGCAGTTCTTC	CASTPQVGDNEQFF
-	TRBV19	-	TRBJ2-2	TGTGCCAGTAGTATCAGTACCGGGGAGCTGTTTTTT	CASSISTGELFF
TRBD1	TRBV5-1	-	TRBJ1-1	TGCGCCAGCAGCTTTAAGACAGGGGAGGTTGCTGAAGCTTTCTTT	CASSFKTGEVAEAFF
-	TRBV10-3	-	TRBJ1-2	TGTGCCATCAGTGGACAGATCACTAACTATGGCTACACCTTC	CAISGQITNYGYTF
-	TRBV5-1	-	TRBJ1-4	TGCGCCAGCAGCTTGAAGGGAGCCGTTAATGAAAAACTGTTTTTT	CASSLKGAVNEKLFF
-	TRBV4-2	-	TRBJ1-2	TGTGCCAGCAGCCTCCAAGGGGATGCGAACTATGGCTACACCTTC	CASSLQGDANYGYTF
TRBD1	TRBV11-2	-	TRBJ2-5	TGTGCCAGCGAGACCGGGACAGGGGGCGGGAAGACCCAGTACTTC	CASETGTGGGKTQYF
-	TRBV20-1	once	TRBJ2-5	TGCAGTGCTAGAGACTATGTGACCCAGTACTTC	CSARDYVTQYF
-	TRBV7-9	-	TRBJ1-4	TGTTCCAGCAGCCCTACGCCCCGAAAACTGTTTTTT	CSSSPTPRKLFF
-	TRBV7-6	-	TRBJ2-7	TGTGCCAGCAGCTTAGAGCCAGGGCGTTACGAGCAGTACTTC	CASSLEPGRYEQYF
TRBD1	TRBV7-2	-	TRBJ1-2	TGTGCCAGCAGCTTAGGCTCCGGGACAGGGGGCATAGGTGGCTACACCTTC	CASSLGSGTGGIGGYTF
TRBD1	TRBV28	-	TRBJ2-5	TGTGCCAGCAGACTAAACCTGGGACAGTTCGTCCAGGGCCAAGAGACCCAGTACTTC	CASRLNLGQFVQGQETQYF
-	TRBV7-2	-	TRBJ1-1	TGTGCCAGCAGCACGCAGGGAGGAAGTGAAGCTTTCTTT	CASSTQGGSEAFF
TRBD2	TRBV2	-	TRBJ2-7	TGTGCCAGCAAACTAGCGGGGTCTCTCGAGCAGTACTTC	CASKLAGSLEQYF
-	TRBV2	-	TRBJ1-2	TGTGCCAGCCACCAGGACATGAACTATGGCTACACCTTC	CASHQDMNYGYTF
-	TRBV7-8	-	TRBJ1-5	TGTGCCAGCAGCTCCAGCGATCAGCCCCAGCATTTT	CASSSSDQPQHF
-	TRBV6-5	-	TRBJ1-1	TGTGCCAGCCGCCCGACAGGGAACACTGAAGCTTTCTTT	CASRPTGNTEAFF
-	TRBV6-1	-	TRBJ1-2	TGTGCCAGCAACCCGGAGTACAACTATGGCTACACCTTC	CASNPEYNYGYTF
-	TRBV27	-	TRBJ2-7	TGTGCCAGCAGTTCAAACAGTCGTTACTACGAGCAGTACTTC	CASSSNSRYYEQYF
-	TRBV29-1	few	TRBJ2-7	TGCAGCGTAGCAATAGACAGCTACGAGCAGTACTTC	CSVAIDSYEQYF
-	TRBV5-4	-	TRBJ2-3	TGTGCCAGCAGCTTAGTGCCGAACGGCCCCGGGACAGATACGCAGTATTTT	CASSLVPNGPGTDTQYF
TRBD1	TRBV7-8	once	TRBJ2-1	TGTGCCAGCAGTCCAACGAGGGGGCAGTTCAATGAGCAGTTCTTC	CASSPTRGQFNEQFF
-	TRBV2	-	TRBJ2-1	TGTGCCAGCAGAACGAGCGCGGGCGAGCAGTTCTTC	CASRTSAGEQFF
TRBD2	TRBV2	-	TRBJ2-2	TGTGCCAGCATAGCGGGAATGCGAAACGGGGAGCTGTTTTTT	CASIAGMRNGELFF
-	TRBV14	-	TRBJ1-1	TGTGCCAGCAGGGGACGACGGGGGGCGAACACTGAAGCTTTCTTT	CASRGRRGANTEAFF
-	TRBV4-1	few	TRBJ2-5	TGCGCCAGCAGCCAAGACCCCGCTAGGAAAGAGACCCAGTACTTC	CASSQDPARKETQYF
-	TRBV29-1	few	TRBJ2-1	TGCAGCGCAGAGAAGACAGATAGCTCCTACAATGAGCAGTTCTTC	CSAEKTDSSYNEQFF
-	TRBV18	-	TRBJ2-5	TGTGCCAGCTCACCATTACAGGGAACAGAGACCCAGTACTTC	CASSPLQGTETQYF
-	TRBV7-9	-	TRBJ2-1	TGTGCCAGCAGCCCCACAGACAATGAGCAGTTCTTC	CASSPTDNEQFF
-	TRBV5-1	-	TRBJ2-4	TGCGCCAGCAGCCCTTTCCCGACAGGAGCCAAAAACATTCAGTACTTC	CASSPFPTGAKNIQYF
TRBD1	TRBV7-9	-	TRBJ1-2	TGTGCCAGCAGCCCCTCGAACTTAGGCCGGGACAGGGAATATTTC	CASSPSNLGRDREYF
-	TRBV21-1	-	TRBJ2-1	TGTGCCAGCAGCGCCCGGGTCCTCCAGTTCTTC	CASSARVLQFF
-	TRBV6-5	once	TRBJ1-5	TGTGCCAGCAGTTACGTGGCGGGGGAGGGGCCCCAGCATTTT	CASSYVAGEGPQHF
-	TRBV7-2	-	TRBJ1-1	TGTGCCAGCTGTCTCCGGGACTCTGGCACTGAAGCTTTCTTT	CASCLRDSGTEAFF
TRBD2	TRBV6-1	-	TRBJ2-7	TGTGCCAGCGAGCGTAGCGGGCGACCCTACGAGCAGTACTTC	CASERSGRPYEQYF
-	TRBV28	few	TRBJ2-1	TGTGCCAGCAGTTTTCAAGGGACTCCTTACAATGAGCAGTTCTTC	CASSFQGTPYNEQFF
-	TRBV7-9	-	TRBJ2-3	TGTGCCAGCAGCGTCGAGGACAGTCCAATTCACACAGATACGCAGTATTTT	CASSVEDSPIHTDTQYF
TRBD1	TRBV6-1	-	TRBJ1-2	TGTGCCAGCAGTGAAGGTCTGGACAGGAGCTATGGCTACACCTTC	CASSEGLDRSYGYTF
-	TRBV4-1	-	TRBJ2-2	TGCGCCAGCAGCCAAGACGTCGGGGAGCTGTTTTTT	CASSQDVGELFF
-	TRBV19	-	TRBJ1-1	TGTGCCAGTAGTATAGATCTGGGCGTGAACACTGAAGCTTTCTTT	CASSIDLGVNTEAFF
TRBD1	TRBV11-2	-	TRBJ1-5	TGTGCCAGCAGCTTGGGGTCCTGGGCGACAGGGTATCAGCCCCAGCATTTT	CASSLGSWATGYQPQHF
-	TRBV28	-	TRBJ1-2	TGTGCCAGCAGTCTCCTCCCCCCAGGGTTCCTGCACACCTTC	CASSLLPPGFLHTF
TRBD1	TRBV13	-	TRBJ2-7	TGTGCCAGCAGCGGAAGGGACAGGGAAGTGGTGACGCCTACCTACGAGCAGTACTTC	CASSGRDREVVTPTYEQYF
-	TRBV5-1	once	TRBJ1-2	TGCGCCAGCAGCCGAGACACAGGGAACTATGGCTACACCTTC	CASSRDTGNYGYTF
TRBD2	TRBV6-1	-	TRBJ2-3	TGTGCCAGCAAAGTAGCGGGAGTGGGCACAGATACGCAGTATTTT	CASKVAGVGTDTQYF
TRBD1	TRBV7-9	-	TRBJ2-7	TGTGCCATCTCCGGGACAGGGGCCTACGAGCAGTACTTC	CAISGTGAYEQYF